This entry features one T cell receptor (beta chain) sequence. The antigen is unknown. The data belong to a study of Graves' ophthalmopathy and Graves' hyperthyroidism. Study outcomes and limitations: Most expanded thyroid clonotypes above 0.001 frequency also appeared in blood. The study's model predicted ophthalmopathy progression at roughly 69% sensitivity and about 72% specificity.

Amplification from RNA transcripts yielded the TCR beta CDR3 regions. RT-PCR was first run with HTBI primers, then multiplex PCR in a second round. TCRdb itself ran the multiplex PCR reads through MiXCR, one entry per CDR3 protein. The sample records approximately 1.2 million distinct CDR3 sequences, about 40% being singletons. Germline CDR1 reads SGHDT; CDR2 reads YYEEEE. The CDR3 runs to 14 residues. V was trimmed by 3 bases and J by 8 bases, leaving 12 bases between them. Hyperthyroidism in these 18- to 65-year-old patients was newly diagnosed, lasting under 2 months. The sequencing sample was made of peripheral blood or thyroid tissue (not recorded which). This chain uses TRBV5-6 with TRBJ1-6, with D perhaps TRBD1 (6 bases). This receptor was obtained from an adult man with Graves' hyperthyroidism. The CDR3 protein is CASSSDRSDSPLHF. The CDR3 DNA reads TGTGCCAGCAGCTCGGACAGATCCGATTCACCCCTCCACTTT. Full variable domain (missing parts from reference TRBV5-6 and TRBJ1-6): DAGVTQSPTHLIKTRGQQVTLRCSPKSGHDTVSWYQQALGQGPQFIFQYYEEEERQRGNFPDRFSGHQFPNYSSELNVNALLLGDSALYLCASSSDRSDSPLHFGNGTRLTVT.